The next 18 T cell receptor beta chains were all read from a single sample in a study of OX40 agonist ivuxolimab in advanced cancers. Assay: immunoSEQ multiplex PCR; the TCRdb copy retains only in-frame clones and omits some. The profile shows 38,000 or so clones, 70% to 90% of them singletons. The sequencing used CD4+ or CD8+ T cells sorted from blood, collected in a trial of the OX40 agonist ivuxolimab. These receptors all come from an adult with an advanced solid tumor such as melanoma, head and neck, liver or kidney cancer.

The rearrangement uses TRBV6-1 and TRBJ2-5, with 12 bases fitting TRBD2. After removal of 4 bases from V and 5 bases from J, the junction contained 8 bases not matched to a gene. Germline V gene lookup returns CDR1 MNHNS and CDR2 SASEGT. The CDR3 consists of 16 residues. CDR3 amino acids: CASSALAGGPRETQYF. The DNA of the CDR3 is TGTGCCAGCAGTGCCCTAGCGGGGGGGCCTAGGGAGACCCAGTACTTC.

The V gene is TRBV9, the J gene TRBJ1-1; D perhaps matches TRBD1 (6 bases). The germline CDR1 and CDR2 sequences are SGDLS and YYNGEE. V lost 0 bases and J lost 1, with 13 bases in between. The CDR3 consists of 16 residues. The CDR3 loop reads CASSVGGGQSNTEAFF. Written as DNA, the CDR3 is TGTGCCAGCAGCGTAGGGGGAGGACAGTCGAACACTGAAGCTTTCTTT.

CDR3 sequence (DNA): TGTGCCATCACCCCCATCTCGGCGGGGCTTAACACTGAAGCTTTCTTT. This translates into CAITPISAGLNTEAFF. The genes are TRBV10-3 and TRBJ1-1, with a tentative D call TRBD1 (5 bases). The CDR3 spans 16 residues. Germline loops: CDR1 ENHRY, CDR2 SYGVKD. Trimming shortened V by 7 bases and J by 2 bases, and 20 bases separated the two germline ends.

This chain links TRBV7-8 with TRBJ2-1; 8 nucleotides match TRBD2. Trimming cost V 4 bases and J 6 bases; bases outside gene matches: 8. Germline V lookup: CDR1 SGHVS, CDR2 FQNEAQ. CDR3 length equals 15 residues. The CDR3 reads CASSSERGTLNEQFF. CDR3 bases: TGTGCCAGCAGCTCAGAGCGGGGGACCCTCAATGAGCAGTTCTTC.

The V and J genes are TRBV7-2 and TRBJ2-5, with 8 bases that match TRBD2. The CDR3 loop spans 11 amino acids. The V and J ends lost 8 bases and 7 bases, in that order; junction bases with no gene match: 3. Looked up from germline, CDR1 is SGHTA and CDR2 is FQGNSA. CDR3 residues: CASRGGGTQYF. The DNA for the CDR3 is TGTGCCAGCCGGGGGGGCGGGACCCAGTACTTC. The variable domain in full, with the rest retrieved from reference TRBV7-2 and TRBJ2-5, is GAGVSQSPSNKVTEKGKDVELRCDPISGHTALYWYRQSLGQGLEFLIYFQGNSAPDKSGLPSDRFSAERTGGSVSTLTIQRTQQEDSAVYLCASRGGGTQYFGPGTRLLVL.

This clone came up once. This chain links TRBV18 with TRBJ2-3; perhaps D is TRBD1 or TRBD2 (5 bases each). The CDR3 extends over 14 amino acids. V shed 3 bases and J shed 5 bases, with 12 bases lying between them. Germline V CDR1 and CDR2: KGHSH, LQKENI. CDR3 in amino acids: CASSPRDGRDTQYF. CDR3 in DNA: TGTGCCAGCTCACCTCGGGACGGCCGAGATACGCAGTATTTT.

The sample holds one count of this clone. The J gene is TRBJ2-5, the V gene TRBV9; 11 bases are shared with TRBD2. The V gene's germline CDR1 is SGDLS and CDR2 YYNGEE. J lost 2 bases, V lost 4 bases, and 4 bases had no gene match. The CDR3 spans 15 residues. CDR3 coding DNA: TGTGCCAGCAGCTTACTAGCGGGGGTTCAAGAGACCCAGTACTTC. Amino acid sequence: CASSLLAGVQETQYF.

This chain uses TRBV2 with TRBJ2-3; TRBD2 matches at 9 bases. The V gene's germline CDR1 is SNHLY and CDR2 FYNNEI. The V and J ends lost 3 bases and 4 bases, in that order; junction bases with no gene match: 5. The CDR3 contains 15 residues. The CDR3 is CASSERGGYADTQYF. The CDR3 DNA reads TGTGCCAGCAGTGAGCGGGGGGGTTACGCAGATACGCAGTATTTT.

The DNA of the CDR3 is TGTGCCAGCAGTGGCCCGGGACAGTCTGCAACTAATGAAAAACTGTTTTTT. This encodes CASSGPGQSATNEKLFF. V usage is TRBV6-1 and J usage is TRBJ1-4, with 7 positions matching TRBD1. The CDR3 runs to 17 residues. Germline CDR1 reads MNHNS; CDR2 reads SASEGT. With V trimmed by 4 bases and J by 0 bases, 8 bases remained unmatched.

This clone was seen more than once but under ten times. This chain joins TRBV6-1 and TRBJ1-1; perhaps TRBD1 as D (5 bases). The V and J ends lost 11 bases and 6 bases respectively, with 13 bases between them. There are 11 residues in the CDR3. Germline CDR1 and CDR2: MNHNS and SASEGT. The DNA of the CDR3 is TGTGCCGGGAAGAGGGGAGCTGAAGCTTTCTTT. It is translated as CAGKRGAEAFF.

This chain uses TRBV6-7 with TRBJ2-3; no definite D call. TRBV6-7 qualifies as an ORF whose function is uncertain. This CDR3 has 15 residues. V gave up 1 base and J gave up 1 base, with 9 bases separating them. This CDR3 reads CASSYWVGGTDTQYF. CDR3 bases: TGTGCCAGCAGTTACTGGGTTGGGGGCACAGATACGCAGTATTTT.

This clone was detected only once. The chain is built from TRBV15 and TRBJ2-3; 11 positions match TRBD2. Germline CDR1 LNHNV, CDR2 YYDKDF (reference sequence). With V trimmed by 2 bases and J by 2 bases, 3 bases remained unmatched. The CDR3 is 16 residues long. The CDR3 DNA is TGTGCCACCAGCAGACTAGCGGGGGGCCACACAGATACGCAGTATTTT. Its protein product is CATSRLAGGHTDTQYF.

The CDR3 sequence: CASSEPGGISNYGYTF. The DNA for the CDR3 is TGTGCCAGCAGCGAACCAGGCGGGATATCTAACTATGGCTACACCTTC. The V gene is TRBV7-2, the J gene TRBJ1-2, with D unresolved. Germline V lookup: CDR1 SGHTA, CDR2 FQGNSA. V lost 5 bases and J lost 0, with 16 bases in between. This CDR3 has 16 residues.

A few counts support this clone. CDR3: CASSQDSGGYGYTF. CDR3 DNA sequence: TGCGCCAGCAGCCAAGATAGCGGGGGCTATGGCTACACCTTC. The chain couples TRBV4-3 to TRBJ1-2; a weak D match, TRBD1 (5 bases). In germline, CDR1 is LGHNA, CDR2 YSLEER. This CDR3 is 14 amino acids long. V was pared by 0 bases and J by 4 bases, with 9 bases between.

This CDR3 is CSVPGTIYNEQFF. The CDR3 DNA is TGCAGCGTCCCCGGGACTATCTACAATGAGCAGTTCTTC. V is TRBV29-1 and J is TRBJ2-1; TRBD2 matches 7 bases. Per the germline V gene, CDR1 is SQVTM and CDR2 is ANQGSEA. V dropped 6 bases and J dropped 3; count of bases not matched to a gene: 5. This CDR3 contains 13 residues.

This clone showed up just once. This chain connects TRBV28 to TRBJ2-7; D gene ambiguous. The CDR3 runs 13 residues. Germline V CDR1 and CDR2: MDHEN, SYDVKM. V was trimmed by 6 bases and J by 3 bases, leaving 12 bases between them. The CDR3 nucleotides are TGTGCCAGCAGACAACGTGGGGACTACGAGCAGTACTTC. Its protein is CASRQRGDYEQYF.

This clone qualifies as medium-sized (0.01 to 0.1%). V gene TRBV29-1 combines with J gene TRBJ1-2, with D tentatively TRBD1 (5 bases). Trimming removed 0 bases from V and 8 bases from J, with 13 bases in between. This CDR3 is 13 amino acids long. Germline-derived CDR1 and CDR2 are SQVTM and ANQGSEA. The CDR3 sequence: CSVEDSGRQGYTF. The CDR3 DNA reads TGCAGCGTTGAAGATTCAGGGCGGCAAGGCTACACCTTC.

This chain joins TRBV9 and TRBJ1-6; perhaps TRBD1 as D (5 bases). CDR1 and CDR2 from the germline V gene are SGDLS and YYNGEE. Trimming took off 3 bases at V and 7 bases at J, with 14 bases between the two ends. The CDR3 consists of 15 residues. CDR3 sequence reads: CASSGETALNSPLHF. DNA of the CDR3: TGTGCCAGCAGCGGGGAGACAGCCCTAAATTCACCCCTCCACTTT.